This T cell receptor beta chain was captured by sequencing in a study of identical twins. V gave up 3 bases and J gave up 0 bases, with 9 bases separating them. CDR3 length equals 13 residues. Germline lookup yields CDR1 DFQATT and CDR2 SNEGSKA (reference sequence). TCRdb itself ran the 5' RACE reads through MiXCR, one entry per CDR3 protein. The data show approximately 550,000 distinct CDR3 sequences, about a fifth seen once. This clonotype was counted a few times. The sample was also reused in another study, on yellow fever vaccine responses in identical twins.

The TCR sequence derives from a woman aged 18-29 years in good health. Sequencing was done on a sample of CD4+ T cells sorted from blood. The V gene is TRBV20-1, the J gene TRBJ2-7; no clear D gene. This CDR3 is CSASGLSSYEQYF. Written as DNA, the CDR3 is TGCAGTGCTAGCGGATTAAGCTCCTACGAGCAGTACTTC.